This TCR beta chain is from a study of blood T cells in healthy people across ages. A second about 6 to 12 cycle PCR used barcoded and J-beta primers. TCRdb analysed the 5' RACE reads with MiXCR anew, one entry per CDR3 protein. Of hundreds of thousands of distinct CDR3 sequences in the sample, approximately 50% were seen once. Germline CDR1 and CDR2: SQVTM and ANQGSEA. CDR3 size: 16 residues. The junction had 8 bases not matched to a gene; V was cut back by 0 bases and J by 3 bases. The sequencing input was blood. This TCR was sampled from a man in his sixties in good health. This rearrangement joins TRBV29-1 to TRBJ2-7; 10 bases line up with TRBD2. CDR3 amino acids: CSVEDRSGGAYYEQYF. DNA for the CDR3: TGCAGCGTTGAAGATCGCAGCGGGGGGGCCTACTACGAGCAGTACTTC.